This T cell receptor (beta chain) is from a study of CDR3 diversity in severe acne. TCRdb reanalysed the PCR reads using MiXCR and keeps one entry per CDR3 protein. This table has fewer than 90,000 distinct CDR3 sequences, around 47% appearing once. Trimming cost V 4 bases and J 8 bases, with 15 bases left between them. Germline loops: CDR1 SGHRS, CDR2 YFSETQ. The CDR3 length is 14 residues. This clonotype was seen a handful of times. This chain links TRBV5-1 with TRBJ2-2; D not resolved. The origin of this receptor is a male donor with severe acne vulgaris. Input material: blood. Here the CDR3 reads CASSELAGGGELFF. The CDR3 DNA reads TGCGCCAGCAGCGAGTTAGCAGGTGGAGGGGAGCTGTTTTTT.